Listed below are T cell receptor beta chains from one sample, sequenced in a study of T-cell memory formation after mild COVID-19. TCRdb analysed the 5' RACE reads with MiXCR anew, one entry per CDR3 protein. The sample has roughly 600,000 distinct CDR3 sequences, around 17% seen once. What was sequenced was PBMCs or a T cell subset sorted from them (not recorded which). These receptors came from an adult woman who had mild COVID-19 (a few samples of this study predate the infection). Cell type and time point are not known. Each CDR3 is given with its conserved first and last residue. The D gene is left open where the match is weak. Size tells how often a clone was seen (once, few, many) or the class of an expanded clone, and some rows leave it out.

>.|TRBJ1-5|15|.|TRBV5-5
TGTGCCAGCAGCTCCCGTGGGACGGGCAATCAGCCCCAGCATTTT
CASSSRGTGNQPQHF
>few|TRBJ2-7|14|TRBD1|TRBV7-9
TGTGCCAGCAGCTTATATACAGGGGGCTACGAGCAGTACTTC
CASSLYTGGYEQYF
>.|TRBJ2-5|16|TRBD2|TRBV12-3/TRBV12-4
TGTGCCAGCAGTTTTCTCCAGCGGGGCATCGGAGAGACACAGTACTTC
CASSFLQRGIGETQYF
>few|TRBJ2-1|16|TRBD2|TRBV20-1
TGCAGTGCTAGAGATCGGAAGCGGGGCTCCTACAATGAGCAGTTCTTC
CSARDRKRGSYNEQFF
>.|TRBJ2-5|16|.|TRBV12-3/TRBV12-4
TGTGCCAGCAGTGGGGGGAACAGGGGTTTTCTGGAGACCCAGTACTTC
CASSGGNRGFLETQYF
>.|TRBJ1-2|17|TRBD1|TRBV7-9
TGTGCCAGCAGCTTCCCGGGATATAGGACAGGGGTGTATGGCTACACCTTC
CASSFPGYRTGVYGYTF
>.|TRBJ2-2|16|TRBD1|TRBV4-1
TGCGCCAGCAGCCAAGCGCCAGGGGGCAAGACCGGGGAGCTGTTTTTT
CASSQAPGGKTGELFF
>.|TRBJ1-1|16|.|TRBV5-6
TGTGCCAGCAGCCTCGTATCAGGGCGCAGGAACACTGAAGCTTTCTTT
CASSLVSGRRNTEAFF
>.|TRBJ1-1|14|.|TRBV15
TGTGCCACCAGCAGACATACAGGAAACACTGAAGCTTTCTTT
CATSRHTGNTEAFF
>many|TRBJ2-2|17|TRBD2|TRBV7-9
TGTGCCAGCAGCTTCCTACCGGGACTAGCGGGAGGCGGGGAGCTGTTTTTT
CASSFLPGLAGGGELFF
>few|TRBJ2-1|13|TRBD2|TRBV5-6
TGTGCCAGCAGCCGGACTAGCGGGGGCAAGCAGTTCTTC
CASSRTSGGKQFF
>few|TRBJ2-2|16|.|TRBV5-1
TGCGCCAGCAGCTTGGAACGGGGACAGAACACCGGGGAGCTGTTTTTT
CASSLERGQNTGELFF
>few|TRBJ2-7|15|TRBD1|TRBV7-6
TGTGCCAGCAGCGTTGGACAGGGCGAAGCCTACGAGCAGTACTTC
CASSVGQGEAYEQYF
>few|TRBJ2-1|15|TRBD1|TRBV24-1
TGTGCCACCAGTGATCCCGGGACAGGGGGCCAAAGACAGTTCTTC
CATSDPGTGGQRQFF
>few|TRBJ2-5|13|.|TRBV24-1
TGTGCCACCAGCCGCGGGCGGGGAGAGACCCAGTACTTC
CATSRGRGETQYF
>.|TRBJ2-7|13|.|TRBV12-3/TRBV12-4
TGTGCCAGCAGTTTCGGGCCTTTCTACGAGCAGTACTTC
CASSFGPFYEQYF
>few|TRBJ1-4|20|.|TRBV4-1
TGCGCCAGCAGCCAAGATTCGCGCGGAGTAGGGCGGAGAACTAATGAAAAACTGTTTTTT
CASSQDSRGVGRRTNEKLFF
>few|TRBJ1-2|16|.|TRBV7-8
TGTGCCAGCAGCTTAGGGCGGCAGAGGTTCCGTTATGGCTACACCTTC
CASSLGRQRFRYGYTF
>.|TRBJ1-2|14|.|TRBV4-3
TGCGCCAGCAGCCAAGATTACGGGCCAATCGGCTACACCTTC
CASSQDYGPIGYTF
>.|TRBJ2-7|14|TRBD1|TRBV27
TGTGCCAGCAGTTTACGGACAGGACGCTACGAGCAGTACTTC
CASSLRTGRYEQYF
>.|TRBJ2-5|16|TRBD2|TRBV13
TGTGCCAGCAGCTTAGGGGTTAGCGGGGCCCAAGAGACCCAGTACTTC
CASSLGVSGAQETQYF
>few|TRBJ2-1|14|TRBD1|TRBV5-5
TGTGCCAGCAGCCCACTTAACAGGGGGACTGAGCAGTTCTTC
CASSPLNRGTEQFF
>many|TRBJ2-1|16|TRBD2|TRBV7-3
TGTGCCAGCAGCTTAATAGGGCTAGCGGGTTCTAATGAGCAGTTCTTC
CASSLIGLAGSNEQFF
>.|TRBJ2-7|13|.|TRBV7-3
TGTGCCAGCAGCTTCCAGCCCGGGGACGAGCAGTACTTC
CASSFQPGDEQYF
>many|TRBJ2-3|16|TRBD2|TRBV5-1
TGCGCCAGCAGCTTTCAGACTAGCGGGAGTTCAGATACGCAGTATTTT
CASSFQTSGSSDTQYF
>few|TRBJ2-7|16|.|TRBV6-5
TGTGCCAGCAGTCGATACCAGCGGTCTAGTTCCTACGAGCAGTACTTC
CASSRYQRSSSYEQYF
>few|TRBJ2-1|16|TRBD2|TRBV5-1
TGCGCCAGCAGCGCGGGTGCTAGCGGACCTCAAGGGGAGCAGTTCTTC
CASSAGASGPQGEQFF
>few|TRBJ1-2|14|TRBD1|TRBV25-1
TGTGCCAGCAGTACCAAGGACAGGACAGAGGAATCCACCTTC
CASSTKDRTEESTF
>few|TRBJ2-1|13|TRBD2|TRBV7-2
TGTGCCAGCAGCCCGGGGACTAGCGAGACTCTTGCTTTC
CASSPGTSETLAF
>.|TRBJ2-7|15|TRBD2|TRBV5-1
TGCGCCAGCAGCTTGCGCGGGAGGGCCGGTTACGAGCAGTACTTC
CASSLRGRAGYEQYF